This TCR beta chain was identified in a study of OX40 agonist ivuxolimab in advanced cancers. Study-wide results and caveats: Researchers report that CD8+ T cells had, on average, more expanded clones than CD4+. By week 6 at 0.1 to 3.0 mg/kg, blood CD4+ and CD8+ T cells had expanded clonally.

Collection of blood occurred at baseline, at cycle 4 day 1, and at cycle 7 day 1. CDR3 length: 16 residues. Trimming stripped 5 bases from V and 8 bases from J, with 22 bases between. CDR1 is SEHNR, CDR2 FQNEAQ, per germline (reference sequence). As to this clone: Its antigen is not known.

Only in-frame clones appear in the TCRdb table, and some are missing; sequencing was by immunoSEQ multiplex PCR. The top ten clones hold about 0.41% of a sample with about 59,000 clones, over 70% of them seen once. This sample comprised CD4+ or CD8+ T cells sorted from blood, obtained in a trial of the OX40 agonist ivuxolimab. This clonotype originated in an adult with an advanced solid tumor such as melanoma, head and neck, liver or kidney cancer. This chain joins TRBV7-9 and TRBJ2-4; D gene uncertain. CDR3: CASSPAPFSPRDIQYF. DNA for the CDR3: TGTGCCAGCAGCCCGGCTCCCTTTTCCCCTCGGGACATTCAGTACTTC.